This T cell receptor (beta chain) was profiled in a study of cytomegalovirus exposure and HLA in healthy donors (dated by TCRdb to 2016 to 2017). Context from the whole study: According to a later analysis, one platform produced both the 120 validation repertoires and the 730 or so repertoires of the first cohort. High-throughput TCR immunosequencing, statistical association of individual TCRs with disease status, and machine learning were combined to predict cytomegalovirus infection status. Besides the first cohort of 666 subjects, a separate validation cohort made up of 120 different subjects was used. The study aimed to test whether signatures of past pathogen exposure could be identified by cataloging public T cell receptors.

With regard to this clone: This receptor's antigen is unknown. No per-base quality is available; no much larger clone lies one base away.

What the study reported, not specific to this receptor: The authors suggested that the approach could potentially be extended to other disease states and immunological phenotypes. The study gave a list of 150 to 200 TCR beta chains associated with cytomegalovirus. While some public TCRs were present in many individuals, most TCR sequences turned up only very rarely across donors. The classifier was reported to diagnose cytomegalovirus status with high specificity and sensitivity in both the original cohort and the validation cohort. A few of the identified cytomegalovirus-associated TCR beta chains were confirmed in vitro to be specific for cytomegalovirus antigens. All 130 or so repertoires were used to score co-occurrence in the validation cohort in a later analysis, because that analysis had no HLA typing for the cohort. Of the cluster scores, around 95% were above 0 in a later analysis, which found that TCRs clustered in the first cohort also tended to co-occur in the roughly 130 validation repertoires.

Libraries were made using the immunoSEQ multiplex PCR assay. The paper's data handling went like this. A statistical classification framework was built to diagnose cytomegalovirus status from the catalog of TCR beta chain sequences. Entries here come from immuneACCESS through TCRdb and include only in-frame sequences with V and J called. Some clones fail to appear in such tables; in the studies checked, an unresolved V gene covers under half of the shortfall, and the cause of the remainder is unknown. From that table come the V and J calls and clone size; the DNA was used to work out D and trimming. This sample is represented by 170,000 or so clones; about 80% of them were singletons. The top ten hold approximately 2.9% of the sample. Deletion took 0 bases off V and 0 bases off J, with a span of 11 bases between the germline ends. The CDR3 runs 16 amino acids, cysteine and phenylalanine included. The retained sequence is limited to the CDR3, 48 bases, with the frame set at the first base. The germline V gene supplies CDR1 SGHRS and CDR2 YFSETQ.

Donors formed part of the validation cohort, which comprised 120 subjects and was distinct from the first cohort of under 750 subjects. Sequenced: PBMCs. This TCR derives from a woman younger than 35 in good health and CMV-seropositive. The chain is assembled from TRBV5-1 and TRBJ2-3; the D gene is perhaps TRBD2, on 5 matching bases. The nucleotides read TGCGCCAGCAGCTTGGACGGGGTGACTAGCACAGATACGCAGTATTTT. Translated, it reads CASSLDGVTSTDTQYF.